This T cell receptor beta chain was found in a study of molecular identifiers for immune sequencing clone quantification. For the study at large: Replicate runs used RNA from about 19,000 or 110,000 naive CD8 cells, which was split five ways into aliquots, and four of those aliquots were then sequenced.

Study results and limitations: Naive cells had under 1% of molecules in clones above 20 RNA copies, effectors over 97%.

TCRdb analysed the PCR reads with MiXCR anew, one entry per CDR3 protein. The table has 85,000 to 100,000 distinct CDR3 sequences, roughly 26% seen once. In the sort, naive CD8 T cells were defined as CD8+CD4-CCR7+CD45RA+. Worth noting for this clonotype: What it binds is unknown. Likely a read error: the CDR3 ends without its conserved phenylalanine or tryptophan.

The CDR3 totals 14 residues. Germline CDR1 reads MNHEY; CDR2 reads SMNVEV (reference sequence). This TCR derives from a human donor in good health. Some libraries in this study had Jurkat cell RNA spiked in. The chain employs TRBV27 and TRBJ1-5; TRBD1 agrees at 7 bases. Specimen: naive CD8+ T cells from blood, with Jurkat cell RNA spiked in. Subset indicated: FACS-sorted CD8+CD4-CCR7+CD45RA+ naive T cells. The CDR3 loop reads CVSSAYRGNQRQHV. As DNA, the CDR3 is TGTGTCAGCAGCGCTTACAGGGGCAATCAGCGGCAGCATGTT.